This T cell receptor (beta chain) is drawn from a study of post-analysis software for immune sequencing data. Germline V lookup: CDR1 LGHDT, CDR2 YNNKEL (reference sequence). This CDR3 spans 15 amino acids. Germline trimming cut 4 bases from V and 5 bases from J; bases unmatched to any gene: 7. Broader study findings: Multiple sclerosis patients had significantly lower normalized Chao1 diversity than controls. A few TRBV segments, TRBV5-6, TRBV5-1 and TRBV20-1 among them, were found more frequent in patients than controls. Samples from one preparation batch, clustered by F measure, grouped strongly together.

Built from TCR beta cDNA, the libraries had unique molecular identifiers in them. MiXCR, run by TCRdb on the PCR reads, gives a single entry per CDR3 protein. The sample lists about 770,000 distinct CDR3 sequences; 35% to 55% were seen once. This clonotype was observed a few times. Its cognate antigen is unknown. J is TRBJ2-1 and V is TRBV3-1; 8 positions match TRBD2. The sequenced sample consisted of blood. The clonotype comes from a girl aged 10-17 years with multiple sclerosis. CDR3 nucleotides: TGTGCCAGCAGCCCTAGTAGCGGGACCCACAATGAGCAGTTCTTC. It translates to CASSPSSGTHNEQFF.